This T cell receptor (beta chain) emerged from a study of blood T cell repertoires in COVID-19. In this sample, this clone turned up once. The germline gives CDR1 SGHRS, CDR2 YFSETQ. The CDR3 runs to 14 residues. V lost 3 bases and J 7 bases, leaving 17 bases between the germline ends. In the authors' methods: Scientists estimated how many nucleated cells there were by amplifying reference gene primers. Using immunoSEQ multiplex PCR, the repertoire was profiled, and TCRdb retains in-frame clones only, with some absent. D and trimming come from the DNA, and the V and J calls and clone size come from that table. The table includes about 200,000 clones, roughly 92% detected once.

Sequenced: peripheral blood. The chain joins TRBV5-1 to TRBJ2-7; tentatively, D is TRBD1 (5 bases). The source of this sequence is a man aged 30-40 years with COVID-19, enrolled during active disease. The DNA of the CDR3 is TGCGCCAGCAGCTCTGGACGGAGTACAGGAGAGCAGTACTTC. This encodes CASSSGRSTGEQYF.